A single sample gave rise to the 15 T cell receptor beta chains below, sequenced in a study of beta chain features in type 1 diabetes (dated by TCRdb to 2016 to 2019). Overall study outcomes, separate from this receptor: Type 1 diabetes patients showed a moderate but significant shortening of TCRB CDR3 length in all four CD4+ subsets.

Antigens for these TCRs are unknown. The method was the immunoSEQ multiplex PCR assay. The High Capacity cDNA Reverse Transcription Kit was used to reverse transcribe all of the isolated RNA, meaning that expressed TCRB transcripts were what got sequenced. Drawn from immuneACCESS, this table holds only the in-frame rearrangements with V and J called that TCRdb kept. Clones are partly lost; checked studies trace under half to an unresolved V gene and leave the rest unexplained. In all, the sample holds around 600,000 clones, and roughly 12% of those were seen once. The ten biggest clones cover more than 0.1% of the sample. The sample was naive CD4+ T cells from blood. Reading the label with the study, this specimen's cell subset or site is: true naive CD4+ T cells. These receptors were obtained from a man aged 25 to 40 with type 1 diabetes.

This clone was seen a few times. V gene TRBV7-9 combines with J gene TRBJ2-7; perhaps TRBD2 as D (6 bases). The CDR3 contains 15 residues. Germline V gene lookup returns CDR1 SEHNR and CDR2 FQNEAQ (reference sequence). Trimming cost V 7 bases and J 2 bases, with 18 bases left between them. The CDR3 DNA sequence: TGTGCCAGCATCCCTAACCGAGGGGAGGCCTACGAGCAGTACTTC. Protein product: CASIPNRGEAYEQYF.

There are a few counts of this clone. The chain recombines TRBV5-6 with TRBJ2-5; D may correspond to TRBD1 or TRBD2 (5 bases each). Germline V gene sequence: CDR1 SGHDT, CDR2 YYEEEE. This CDR3 region has 14 residues. V dropped 4 bases and J dropped 1 base, with 11 bases sitting between them. The CDR3 is CASSPSGTQETQYF. The CDR3 region has the DNA TGTGCCAGCAGCCCCTCCGGGACCCAAGAGACCCAGTACTTC. Complete variable domain (other parts from reference TRBV5-6 and TRBJ2-5): DAGVTQSPTHLIKTRGQQVTLRCSPKSGHDTVSWYQQALGQGPQFIFQYYEEEERQRGNFPDRFSGHQFPNYSSELNVNALLLGDSALYLCASSPSGTQETQYFGPGTRLLVL.

In DNA, the CDR3 is TGTGCCAGCAAGGATACAGGGGCAGAGACCCAGTACTTC. Protein: CASKDTGAETQYF. The chain combines TRBV6-6 with TRBJ2-5; 7 bases map to TRBD1. Germline V CDR1 and CDR2: MNHNY, SVGAGI (reference sequence). The V gene end was trimmed by 7 bases and the J gene end by 4 bases; junction bases not matched to a gene: 6. This CDR3 contains 13 residues.

This clone has just a few counts. This chain joins TRBV19 and TRBJ1-1, with D unresolved. CDR1 is LNHDA, CDR2 SQIVND, per germline (reference sequence). This CDR3 is built from 15 residues. V gave up 1 base and J gave up 4 bases, with 13 bases separating them. The CDR3 is CASSIGATRGTEAFF. The CDR3 nucleotides are TGTGCCAGTAGTATAGGTGCCACACGAGGCACTGAAGCTTTCTTT.

This sequence joins TRBV7-9 and TRBJ1-3; no clear D gene. Germline CDR1 reads SEHNR; CDR2 reads FQNEAQ (reference sequence). V was pared by 5 bases and J by 2 bases, with 7 bases between. The CDR3 length is 13 residues. The CDR3 nucleotides read TGTGCCAGCAGCCTCTCAACTGGAAACACCATATATTTT. It codes for CASSLSTGNTIYF. Using reference TRBV7-9 and TRBJ1-3 for the parts outside the CDR3, the full variable domain is DTGVSQNPRHKITKRGQNVTFRCDPISEHNRLYWYRQTLGQGPEFLTYFQNEAQLEKSRLLSDRFSAERPKGSFSTLEIQRTEQGDSAMYLCASSLSTGNTIYFGEGSWLTVV.

The rearrangement joins TRBV7-2 to TRBJ2-7; D gene uncertain. With 5 bases removed from V and 3 bases from J, the gap between germline ends came to 11 bases. The CDR3 runs 13 residues. Germline CDR1 is SGHTA and CDR2 is FQGNSA. Written as DNA, the CDR3 is TGTGCCAGCAGCCCGCCAAGCCTCTACGAGCAGTACTTC. This encodes CASSPPSLYEQYF.

The genes are TRBV29-1 and TRBJ1-4, with D unclear. Germline V lookup: CDR1 SQVTM, CDR2 ANQGSEA. V was shortened by 4 bases and J by 4 bases, with 7 bases between the two germline ends. The CDR3 runs 12 residues. The CDR3 here is CSVAEFNEKLFF. The CDR3 bases are TGCAGCGTTGCCGAATTTAATGAAAAACTGTTTTTT. The whole variable domain, remainder taken from reference TRBV29-1 and TRBJ1-4, is SAVISQKPSRDICQRGTSLTIQCQVDSQVTMMFWYRQQPGQSLTLIATANQGSEATYESGFVIDKFPISRPNLTFSTLTVSNMSPEDSSIYLCSVAEFNEKLFFGSGTQLSVL.

This clone was picked up a small number of times. V gene TRBV6-5 combines with J gene TRBJ2-1, with TRBD1 as a possible D gene (5 bases). Trimming took 5 bases from V and 4 from J, leaving 9 bases between them. Germline values: CDR1 MNHEY, CDR2 SVGAGI. CDR3 length equals 13 residues. The CDR3, as DNA: TGTGCCAGCAGTCCGACAGTGTACAATGAGCAGTTCTTC. It yields the protein CASSPTVYNEQFF.

V is TRBV7-9 and J is TRBJ2-7, with TRBD2 identical over 7 bases. The CDR3 contains 14 residues. Looked up from germline, CDR1 is SEHNR and CDR2 is FQNEAQ (reference sequence). J gave up 2 bases and V 7 bases, and 8 bases lay outside the gene matches. The CDR3 region has the DNA TGTGCCAGCACCGGGGAGGGTCTACCCTACGAGCAGTACTTC. The encoded protein is CASTGEGLPYEQYF.

Here the CDR3 reads CASSLDLGSEKLFF. CDR3 DNA: TGTGCCAGCAGCTTAGATTTGGGGTCTGAAAAACTGTTTTTT. V and J are TRBV11-2 and TRBJ1-4; no reliable D call. V lost 0 bases and J 7 bases, leaving 9 bases between the germline ends. The germline gives CDR1 SGHAT, CDR2 FQNNGV. The CDR3 sequence is 14 residues long.

The chain has TRBV7-2 and TRBJ1-2; maybe TRBD1 (6 bases). Trimming took off 5 bases at V and 3 bases at J, with 16 bases between the two ends. The germline CDR1 and CDR2 sequences are SGHTA and FQGNSA. The CDR3 has 15 amino acids. This CDR3 is CASSLRGSSDYGYTF. For the CDR3, the DNA is TGTGCCAGCAGCCTCAGGGGATCTAGCGACTATGGCTACACCTTC.

This clone has a handful of counts. The chain uses TRBV7-2 and TRBJ1-5; possibly TRBD1 for D (6 bases). Germline-derived CDR1 and CDR2 are SGHTA and FQGNSA. The CDR3 extends over 14 amino acids. Trimming shortened V by 5 bases and J by 9 bases, and 17 bases separated the two germline ends. CDR3 coding DNA: TGTGCCAGCAGCCCTAGGACAGACCCAGGGCCCCAGCATTTT. Translation gives CASSPRTDPGPQHF.

The chain is built from TRBV28 and TRBJ1-6; D is unclear. V gave up 6 bases and J gave up 6 bases, with 15 bases separating them. There are 15 residues in the CDR3. Germline V gene sequence: CDR1 MDHEN, CDR2 SYDVKM. The chain's CDR3 is CASRLAAAGNSPLHF. As DNA, the CDR3 is TGTGCCAGCAGGCTCGCAGCGGCGGGTAATTCACCCCTCCACTTT.

V gene TRBV5-4 combines with J gene TRBJ2-7; D is ambiguous. Trimming shortened V by 0 bases and J by 0 bases, and 10 bases separated the two germline ends. Germline V gives CDR1 SGHNT, CDR2 YYREEE (reference sequence). The length of the CDR3 is 15 residues. The CDR3 nucleotides read TGTGCCAGCAGCTTGGCCAAGGCCACCTCCTACGAGCAGTACTTC. As protein: CASSLAKATSYEQYF. Using reference TRBV5-4 and TRBJ2-7 for the parts outside the CDR3, the full variable domain is ETGVTQSPTHLIKTRGQQVTLRCSSQSGHNTVSWYQQALGQGPQFIFQYYREEENGRGNFPPRFSGLQFPNYSSELNVNALELDDSALYLCASSLAKATSYEQYFGPGTRLTVT.

This chain connects TRBV6-5 to TRBJ2-5; D remains ambiguous. V gave up 0 bases and J gave up 2 bases, with 13 bases separating them. In germline, CDR1 is MNHEY, CDR2 SVGAGI. There are 16 residues in the CDR3. The CDR3 is CASSYSLAAQQETQYF. The CDR3 coding sequence is TGTGCCAGCAGTTACTCTCTGGCAGCTCAACAAGAGACCCAGTACTTC.